This T cell receptor (beta chain) was identified in a study of cytomegalovirus exposure and HLA in healthy donors. A multiplex PCR was run with 60 Vbeta primers and 13 Jbeta primers. The data were produced by immunoSEQ multiplex PCR, yet TCRdb's version contains in-frame clones alone and is incomplete. The sample consists of some 150,000 clones, 85% to 90% of them appearing once. The CDR3 has 11 amino acids. Germline values: CDR1 SEHNR, CDR2 FQNEAQ (reference sequence). Trimming pared 5 bases from V and 6 bases from J, leaving 8 bases between. The sample taken for sequencing was PBMCs. The chain uses TRBV7-9 and TRBJ2-7; D is unclear. The origin of this receptor is a woman in her 30s in good health and CMV-seronegative. The CDR3 DNA sequence: TGTGCCAGCAGCCTTAGTAGCGAGCAGTACTTC. Its protein is CASSLSSEQYF.